These 20 T cell receptor beta chains were sequenced from one sample in a study of neoadjuvant anti-PD-1 for oral cavity cancer. The data were produced by immunoSEQ multiplex PCR, yet TCRdb's version contains in-frame clones alone and is incomplete. In the table there are about 14,000 clones, less than 80% of which are singletons. The source was PBMCs, collected before nivolumab (anti-PD-1) treatment. These receptors originate from a person between 40 and 85 years old with oral cavity squamous cell carcinoma.

V usage is TRBV7-9 and J usage is TRBJ2-1; 10 nucleotides match TRBD2. The CDR3 covers 17 residues. Germline-derived CDR1 and CDR2 are SEHNR and FQNEAQ (reference sequence). V was pared by 5 bases and J by 2 bases, with 9 bases of the junction left unmatched. The CDR3 sequence: CASSPKPGLAPYNEQFF. Here the CDR3 DNA reads TGTGCCAGCAGCCCAAAACCGGGACTAGCGCCCTACAATGAGCAGTTCTTC.

V gene TRBV7-8 combines with J gene TRBJ2-3; a weak D match, TRBD2 (7 bases). Germline V gene lookup returns CDR1 SGHVS and CDR2 FQNEAQ. The V end was cut by 1 base, the J end by 7 bases, with 12 bases between. This CDR3 has 14 amino acids. DNA for the CDR3: TGTGCCAGCAGCTTAGATGGGGGGGCCAATACGCAGTATTTT. This translates into CASSLDGGANTQYF.

This chain connects TRBV10-3 to TRBJ2-3, with D possibly being TRBD1 or TRBD2 (5 bases each). The length of the CDR3 is 16 residues. V lost 1 base, J lost 4 bases, and 15 bases lay in between. The germline V gene has CDR1 ENHRY and CDR2 SYGVKD. The DNA of the CDR3 is TGTGCCATCAGTGAGTTGACCAAGAGGGGCTCAGATACGCAGTATTTT. Protein: CAISELTKRGSDTQYF.

The V and J genes are TRBV7-9 and TRBJ1-3; 9 nucleotides align to TRBD1. V lost 5 bases and J lost 0; bases outside the gene matches: 8. The CDR3 sequence is 17 residues long. The germline V gene encodes CDR1 SEHNR and CDR2 FQNEAQ (reference sequence). This chain's CDR3 is CASSPRQGVNSGNTIYF. The DNA of the CDR3 is TGTGCCAGCAGCCCGAGACAGGGGGTGAACTCTGGAAACACCATATATTTT.

This chain joins TRBV9 and TRBJ1-2; 9 nucleotides line up with TRBD1. Germline lookup yields CDR1 SGDLS and CDR2 YYNGEE. The CDR3 is made up of 15 amino acids. The ends lost 3 bases at V and 5 bases at J; junction bases unmatched: 8. The CDR3 DNA reads TGTGCCAGCAGCGAACTTCCGGGACAGGGATATGGCTACACCTTC. It encodes CASSELPGQGYGYTF.

The sample holds a few counts of this clone. The chain employs TRBV2 and TRBJ2-7; D unresolved. Trimming shortened V by 2 bases and J by 7 bases, and 6 bases separated the two germline ends. CDR3 length: 11 amino acids. Germline V gene sequence: CDR1 SNHLY, CDR2 FYNNEI. CDR3 sequence reads: CASSEPGEQYF. The DNA for the CDR3 is TGTGCCAGCAGTGAACCGGGTGAGCAGTACTTC.

The V call is TRBV7-6, the J call TRBJ1-3; D is undetermined. This CDR3 is built from 13 residues. The V end lost 6 bases, the J end lost 4 bases, and 10 bases lay between the germline ends. The V gene's germline CDR1 is SGHVS and CDR2 FNYEAQ. The CDR3 reads CASSQTGGNTIYF. The CDR3 nucleotides are TGTGCCAGCAGTCAAACGGGGGGAAACACCATATATTTT.

CDR3 nucleotide sequence: TGTGCCAGCAGCTTGGTGGGGGGGCTGGAGACCCAGTACTTC. Its protein is CASSLVGGLETQYF. V and J are TRBV7-2 and TRBJ2-5; TRBD2 is a possible D gene (7 bases). Germline-derived CDR1 and CDR2 are SGHTA and FQGNSA. CDR3 length equals 14 residues. V was pared by 3 bases and J by 5 bases, with 13 bases between.

This chain uses TRBV11-2 with TRBJ2-7; 7 bases line up with TRBD2. V shed 0 bases, J shed 6 bases, and the junction held 11 bases outside the gene matches. There are 16 residues in the CDR3. Germline V gives CDR1 SGHAT, CDR2 FQNNGV. CDR3 coding DNA: TGTGCCAGCAGCTTAGATTTGTTACTGGGGGGGGTCGAGCAGTACTTC. It codes for CASSLDLLLGGVEQYF.

This rearrangement joins TRBV28 to TRBJ2-1; TRBD2 agrees at 10 bases. The germline CDR1 and CDR2 sequences are MDHEN and SYDVKM. The V gene end was trimmed by 2 bases and the J gene end by 8 bases; junction bases not matched to a gene: 15. The CDR3 has 18 amino acids. CDR3 DNA: TGTGCCAGCAGTTTAGGTTGGGGGATCGCTAGCGGGAGTGATGAGCAGTTCTTC. It encodes CASSLGWGIASGSDEQFF.

The V and J genes are TRBV27 and TRBJ2-1; weak D call: TRBD2 (6 bases). The CDR3 loop spans 15 amino acids. The V gene lost 10 bases and the J gene lost 0 bases, with 16 bases spanning the gap. In germline, CDR1 is MNHEY, CDR2 SMNVEV (reference sequence). The CDR3 nucleotides are TGTGCCACCGCCGCGGGACGTTACTCCTACAATGAGCAGTTCTTC. Amino acids: CATAAGRYSYNEQFF.

CDR3 sequence (DNA): TGTGCCAGCTCACCACCTACGGCTCCAGATACGCAGTATTTT. Encoded protein: CASSPPTAPDTQYF. The V gene is TRBV18, the J gene TRBJ2-3; no clear D. The CDR3 is 14 residues long. V was cut by 0 bases and J by 4 bases, with 8 bases left in between. Germline lookup yields CDR1 KGHSH and CDR2 LQKENI.

This rearrangement joins TRBV30 to TRBJ2-1, with TRBD2 identical over 12 bases. V lost 4 bases, J lost 2 bases, and 6 bases stayed unmatched. Germline CDR1 GTSNPN, CDR2 SVGIG (reference sequence). The CDR3 length is 16 residues. The CDR3 spells CAWTEGTSGPYNEQFF. Written as DNA, the CDR3 is TGTGCCTGGACCGAGGGGACTAGCGGGCCCTACAATGAGCAGTTCTTC. Drawing the rest from reference TRBV30 and TRBJ2-1, the complete variable domain is SQTIHQWPATLVQPVGSPLSLECTVEGTSNPNLYWYRQAAGRGLQLLFYSVGIGQISSEVPQNLSASRPQDRQFILSSKKLLLSDSGFYLCAWTEGTSGPYNEQFFGPGTRLTVL.

This clone was counted only a few times. The chain uses TRBV19 and TRBJ1-5, with D unclear. Looked up from germline, CDR1 is LNHDA and CDR2 is SQIVND (reference sequence). The CDR3 spans 13 residues. Trimming cost V 5 bases and J 0 bases, with 5 bases left between them. The CDR3 nucleotides read TGTGCCAGTAGTCCGAATAGCAATCAGCCCCAGCATTTT. The encoded protein is CASSPNSNQPQHF.

This chain connects TRBV9 to TRBJ2-2; possible D gene TRBD2, 6 bases. CDR3 length: 15 residues. CDR1 is SGDLS, CDR2 YYNGEE, per germline. Trimming shortened V by 7 bases and J by 4 bases, and 17 bases separated the two germline ends. CDR3: CASSTRGLGTGELFF. The CDR3 DNA is TGTGCCAGCTCCACTCGGGGGTTGGGCACCGGGGAGCTGTTTTTT.

The chain combines TRBV7-2 with TRBJ1-2, with unresolved D. The CDR3 has 12 residues. Trimming pared 1 base from V and 8 bases from J, leaving 8 bases between. The V gene's germline CDR1 is SGHTA and CDR2 FQGNSA. In DNA form, the CDR3 reads TGTGCCAGCAGCTTAGTTCTGGGAGGCTACACCTTC. Translated: CASSLVLGGYTF. Together with reference TRBV7-2 and TRBJ1-2, the CDR3 gives the full variable domain: GAGVSQSPSNKVTEKGKDVELRCDPISGHTALYWYRQSLGQGLEFLIYFQGNSAPDKSGLPSDRFSAERTGGSVSTLTIQRTQQEDSAVYLCASSLVLGGYTFGSGTRLTVV.

This chain joins TRBV13 and TRBJ2-7; 9 nucleotides line up with TRBD2. CDR3 size: 15 residues. V lost 3 bases and J lost 5; bases outside the gene matches: 8. Germline CDR1 reads PRHDT; CDR2 reads FYEKMQ (reference sequence). The CDR3 DNA sequence: TGTGCCAGCAGCTTTGTAAGCGGGAGGTCTGACGAGCAGTACTTC. Translating gives CASSFVSGRSDEQYF. The full variable domain, with the rest looked up from reference TRBV13 and TRBJ2-7, is AAGVIQSPRHLIKEKRETATLKCYPIPRHDTVYWYQQGPGQDPQFLISFYEKMQSDKGSIPDRFSAQQFSDYHSELNMSSLELGDSALYFCASSFVSGRSDEQYFGPGTRLTVT.

The chain uses TRBV18 and TRBJ1-2, with unresolved D. The V end lost 3 bases, the J end lost 0 bases, and 14 bases lay between the germline ends. The germline CDR1 and CDR2 sequences are KGHSH and LQKENI. This CDR3 is built from 16 residues. The CDR3 here is CASSPTGKAANYGYTF. CDR3 sequence (DNA): TGTGCCAGCTCACCGACGGGGAAAGCAGCTAACTATGGCTACACCTTC.

This clone was seen a few times. The chain carries TRBV5-6 and TRBJ1-1, with 10 bases identical to TRBD1. The CDR3 has 14 residues. With V trimmed by 3 bases and J by 2 bases, 1 base remained unmatched. Germline V lookup: CDR1 SGHDT, CDR2 YYEEEE. The CDR3 sequence is CASSWTGGNTEAFF. DNA of the CDR3: TGTGCCAGCAGCTGGACAGGGGGAAACACTGAAGCTTTCTTT.

V and J are TRBV9 and TRBJ1-1; 7 nucleotides agree with TRBD1. The germline CDR1 and CDR2 sequences are SGDLS and YYNGEE. V dropped 0 bases and J dropped 3; count of bases not matched to a gene: 11. The CDR3 consists of 17 residues. This CDR3 reads CASSVVPPGTAHTEAFF. The CDR3 DNA sequence: TGTGCCAGCAGCGTAGTCCCCCCCGGGACAGCACACACTGAAGCTTTCTTT.